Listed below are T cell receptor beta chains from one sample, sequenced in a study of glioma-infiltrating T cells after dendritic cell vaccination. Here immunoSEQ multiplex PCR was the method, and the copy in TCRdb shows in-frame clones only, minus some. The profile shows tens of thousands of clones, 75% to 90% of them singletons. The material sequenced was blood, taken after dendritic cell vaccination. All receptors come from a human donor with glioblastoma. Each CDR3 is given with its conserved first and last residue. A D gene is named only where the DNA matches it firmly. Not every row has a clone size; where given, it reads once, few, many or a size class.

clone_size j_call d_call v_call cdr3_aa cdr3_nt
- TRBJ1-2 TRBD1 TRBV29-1 CSAWDRTNYGYTF TGCAGCGCCTGGGACAGGACTAACTATGGCTACACCTTC
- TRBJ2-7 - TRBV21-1 CASSKASCAVSSYEQYF TGTGCCAGCAGCAAAGCGTCTTGCGCCGTGAGCTCCTACGAGCAGTACTTC
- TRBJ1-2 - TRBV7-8 CASSFSGGFQDGYTF TGTGCCAGCAGCTTTTCGGGGGGCTTTCAGGATGGCTACACCTTC
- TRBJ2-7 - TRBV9 CASSVESNGSYEQYF TGTGCCAGCAGCGTAGAGTCTAACGGGAGCTACGAGCAGTACTTC
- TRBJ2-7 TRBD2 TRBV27 CASSLAGGAYEQYF TGTGCCAGCAGCCTAGCGGGAGGTGCCTACGAGCAGTACTTC
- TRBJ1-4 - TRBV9 CASSAKPGLSRRYEKLFF TGTGCCAGCAGCGCCAAACCGGGACTGAGTCGGCGGTATGAAAAACTGTTTTTT
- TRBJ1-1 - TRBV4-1 CASSHLGRRDTEAFF TGCGCCAGCAGCCATCTTGGGCGGCGGGACACTGAAGCTTTCTTT
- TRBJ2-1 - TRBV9 CASSVSSGYNEQFF TGTGCCAGCAGCGTTTCAAGCGGTTACAATGAGCAGTTCTTC
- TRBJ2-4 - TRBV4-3 CASSQVVVAKNIQYF TGCGCCAGCAGCCAAGTCGTAGTAGCCAAAAACATTCAGTACTTC
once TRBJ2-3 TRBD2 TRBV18 CASSPASGRGGDTQYF TGTGCCAGCTCACCCGCTAGCGGGAGAGGTGGAGATACGCAGTATTTT
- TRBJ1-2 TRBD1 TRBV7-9 CASSSDRGTNYGYTF TGTGCCAGCAGCTCTGACAGGGGCACTAACTATGGCTACACCTTC
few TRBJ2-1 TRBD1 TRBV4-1 CASSLTGGSYNEQFF TGCGCCAGCAGCCTAACAGGGGGCTCCTACAATGAGCAGTTCTTC
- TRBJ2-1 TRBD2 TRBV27 CASSLAASGHNEQFF TGTGCCAGCAGTTTGGCCGCTAGCGGGCACAATGAGCAGTTCTTC
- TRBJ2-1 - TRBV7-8 CASSPGDSAYNEQFF TGTGCCAGCAGCCCCGGCGATAGCGCCTACAATGAGCAGTTCTTC
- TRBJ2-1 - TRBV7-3 CASSSGQYNEQFF TGTGCCAGCAGTTCCGGACAGTACAATGAGCAGTTCTTC
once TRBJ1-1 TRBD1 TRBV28 CASSLWLGQGNGAEAFF TGTGCCAGCAGTTTATGGCTGGGACAGGGGAATGGGGCTGAAGCTTTCTTT
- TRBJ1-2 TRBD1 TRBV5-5 CASSLYGLGQGLFGYTF TGTGCCAGCAGCTTATACGGACTAGGACAGGGTTTATTTGGCTACACCTTC
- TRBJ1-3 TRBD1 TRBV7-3 CASSLGQGAAGNTIYF TGTGCCAGCAGCTTAGGACAGGGGGCGGCTGGAAACACCATATATTTT
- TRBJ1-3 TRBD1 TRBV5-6 CASSLAGTGSGNTIYF TGTGCCAGCAGCTTGGCCGGGACAGGGTCAGGAAACACCATATATTTT
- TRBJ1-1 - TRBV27 CASRPGVNTEAFF TGTGCCAGCAGGCCGGGGGTGAACACTGAAGCTTTCTTT
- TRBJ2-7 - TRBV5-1 CASSLNQGGDEQYF TGCGCCAGCAGCTTGAACCAGGGGGGTGACGAGCAGTACTTC
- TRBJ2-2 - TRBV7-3 CASRKKGGDTGELFF TGTGCCAGCAGAAAAAAGGGGGGGGACACCGGGGAGCTGTTTTTT
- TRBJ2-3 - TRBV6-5 CASSLASLDTQYF TGTGCCAGCAGCCTGGCTAGCCTGGATACGCAGTATTTT
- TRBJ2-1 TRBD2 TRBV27 CASSLQGTSGLKQFF TGTGCCAGCAGTCTCCAGGGGACTAGCGGTCTAAAGCAGTTCTTC
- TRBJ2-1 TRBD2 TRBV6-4 CASSDSSGSNEQFF TGTGCCAGCAGTGACTCTAGCGGGAGCAATGAGCAGTTCTTC
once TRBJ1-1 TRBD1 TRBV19 CASSIGGTGDPRDAEAFF TGTGCCAGTAGTATTGGGGGGACAGGGGACCCGAGGGACGCTGAAGCTTTCTTT
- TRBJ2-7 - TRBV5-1 CASSFGSWELREQYF TGCGCCAGCAGCTTTGGGTCCTGGGAGCTACGCGAGCAGTACTTC
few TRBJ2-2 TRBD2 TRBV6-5 CASSELADTGELFF TGTGCCAGCAGTGAACTAGCGGACACCGGGGAGCTGTTTTTT
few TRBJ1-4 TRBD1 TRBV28 CASSGDREGEKLFF TGTGCCAGCAGTGGGGACAGGGAAGGTGAAAAACTGTTTTTT